This T cell receptor (beta chain) was captured by sequencing in a study of tissue T cells after allogeneic stem cell transplantation. About this clone: Its antigen is undetermined. Mouse gene names and germline throughout. The DNA ends 1 residue before the CDR3 does, and the rest of the CDR3 is filled in from the germline J gene.

The data were produced by immunoSEQ multiplex PCR, yet TCRdb's version contains in-frame clones alone and is incomplete. The sample comprises several hundred clones, 40% to 60% of which are singletons, and more than 25% rests with the top ten. Findings and caveats of the study: Within patients, tissue anatomy strongly shaped TCR repertoire composition.

The V gene's germline CDR1 is NSQYPW and CDR2 LRSPGD (reference sequence). Trimming took 4 bases from V and 4 from J; bases not matched to a gene: 2. CDR3 length equals 14 residues. Time point: mouse harvest day 14 after allogeneic transplant. Tail vein injection delivered 10^7 T-cell-depleted bone marrow cells and 10^6 splenic CD5+ T cells. The specimen was liver tissue. The J gene is TRBJ2-7, the V gene TRBV1, with TRBD2 matching over 12 bases. The TCR originated in a female BALB/c mouse given C57BL/6 T cells with graft-versus-host disease after an allogeneic hematopoietic cell transplant. Here the CDR3 reads CTCSGGLGGYEQYF. CDR3 bases read: TGCACCTGCAGTGGGGGACTGGGGGGTTATGAACAGTAC. Variable domain in full (rest from reference TRBV1 and TRBJ2-7): VTLLEQNPRWRLVPRGQAVNLRCILKNSQYPWMSWYQQDLQKQLQWLFTLRSPGDKEVKSLPGADYLATRVTDTELRLQVANMSQGRTLYCTCSGGLGGYEQYFGPGTRLTVL.